This T cell receptor beta chain was retrieved from a study of T-cell reconstitution after alpha-beta-depleted transplantation in children. Study-level points and caveats: At one year after transplant, newly produced T cells mostly accounted for T-cell counts and diversity. Several hundred expanded graft clones reportedly gave rise to the alpha-beta T cells present about two months after transplant. Certain patients had high TCRbeta diversity at day 60, and it came from recipient T cells and thymic progenitors that survived.

This clonotype showed up many times. Antigen: not known. The CDR3 consists of 15 residues. V gave up 0 bases and J gave up 5 bases, with 14 bases separating them. The V gene's germline CDR1 is PRHDT and CDR2 FYEKMQ (reference sequence). Researchers prepared the TCRbeta library using unique molecular identifiers, the study reports. In TCRdb, the PCR reads were re-called with MiXCR into one record per CDR3 protein. The sample includes some 180,000 distinct CDR3 sequences, approximately 6.3% of them seen just once. The sample was PBMCs, taken before TCRalphabeta/CD19-depleted stem cell transplant. The receptor comes from a boy aged 2 to 10 with acute lymphoblastic leukemia, due to receive a stem cell transplant. This chain joins TRBV13 and TRBJ2-7; D is unresolved. CDR3 residues: CASSLGARSRHEQYF. For the CDR3, the DNA is TGTGCCAGCAGCTTAGGGGCTAGAAGTCGCCACGAGCAGTACTTC.